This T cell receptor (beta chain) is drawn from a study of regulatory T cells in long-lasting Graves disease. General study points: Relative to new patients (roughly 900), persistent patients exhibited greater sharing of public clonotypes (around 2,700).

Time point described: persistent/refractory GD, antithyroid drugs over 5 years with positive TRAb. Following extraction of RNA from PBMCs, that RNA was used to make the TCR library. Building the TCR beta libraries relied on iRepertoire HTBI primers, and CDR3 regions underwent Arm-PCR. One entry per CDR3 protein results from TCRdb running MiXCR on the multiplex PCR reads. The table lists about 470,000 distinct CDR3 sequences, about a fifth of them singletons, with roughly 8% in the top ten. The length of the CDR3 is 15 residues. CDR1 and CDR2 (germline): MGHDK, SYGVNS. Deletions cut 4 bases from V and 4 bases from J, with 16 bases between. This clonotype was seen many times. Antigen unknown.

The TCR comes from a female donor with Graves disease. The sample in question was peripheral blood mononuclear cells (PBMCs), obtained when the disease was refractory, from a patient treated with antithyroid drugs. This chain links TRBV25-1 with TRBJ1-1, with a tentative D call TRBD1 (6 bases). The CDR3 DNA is TGTGCCAGCAGTGCCTCGACAGGAACAGGCACTGAAGCTTTCTTT. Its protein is CASSASTGTGTEAFF.